Reported below is one T cell receptor beta chain. Its cognate antigen has yet to be identified. No base quality values were provided; no much bigger clone lies one nucleotide off. Only healthy Caucasian donors were included. Three pairs of female monozygotic twins, all aged about 18 to 30 years, made up the twin cohort. Peripheral blood mononuclear cells were the source from which RNA for the TCR libraries was isolated. As encoded in the germline V gene (reference sequence), CDR1 is LNHNV while CDR2 is YYDKDF. After removal of 0 bases from V and 7 bases from J, the junction retains 18 bases not matched to a gene. From the cysteine up to the phenylalanine, the CDR3 has a length of 19 residues. Left in the record is the CDR3 DNA by itself, 57 bases read in frame from the first base. This sample was included in a study of identical twins (dated by TCRdb to 2016 to 2018). Study-wide context: TCR alpha and beta repertoires from monozygotic twins, unrelated adults of various ages and cord blood were deep-sequenced to test whether fetal clonotypes persist. Replicate twin experiments were performed at different times using different library preparation protocols to rule out contamination.

The protocol used for the library was 5' RACE. Sequencing was carried out with an Illumina HiSeq 2000. Template switching introduced a universal primer binding site; the final cDNA contained a unique molecular identifier, enabling accurate counting of TCR cDNA molecules. Specific primers in the conserved constant-segment region were used to synthesize first-strand cDNA for TCR alpha and beta chains. To control for contamination, every cDNA library carried two barcodes: a SMART-Mk sample barcode plus Illumina barcodes. TruSeq adapter sequences along with Illumina sample barcodes were introduced in two successive PCR steps. Sequencing of the TCR alpha and beta cDNA libraries was done on the Illumina HiSeq platform using custom primers. Concerning the study's data processing: MiGEC processed the raw reads to extract unique molecular identifiers, while MiXCR was used to determine the CDR3 positions. Recombination models were inferred per individual with the repgenHMM and IGoR tools using an EM algorithm. The tcR package in R was used for shared clonotype analysis, with sharing normalized by the product of cloneset sizes. Out-of-frame nonproductive sequences were analyzed to study raw recombination free of thymic and clonal selection effects. The raw public data were reprocessed by TCRdb itself: fastp quality trimming at Q25, MiXCR clonotype calling, in-frame beta chains only. A single entry per CDR3 protein holds the most common genes and DNA from its merged rows. These V and J calls are TCRdb output, not the study's own analysis. Across this sample there are nearly 650,000 distinct CDR3 sequences, with 7.1% seen only once. Less than 2% of the sample is held by the ten biggest clonotypes.

Broader findings and caveats from the paper: In beta out-of-frame sequences, excess twin sharing was weaker, because having fewer shared sequences lowered the signal-to-noise ratio. Invariant T cells such as MAIT and iNKT could partly confound zero-insertion analyses, although diverse VJ usage argued against such confounding for most clonotypes. Out-of-frame TCR alpha sharing in monozygotic twins was systematically underestimated by recombination models, whereas sharing between unrelated individuals was in agreement with the recombination models. Fewer insertions were carried by abundant cord blood beta clonotypes; a weaker similar trend was observed in young adult naive repertoires, while no such trend was observed in memory repertoires. Compared with coincidental sharing between unrelated individuals, an excess of low generation-probability sequences was observed among out-of-frame TCR alpha sequences shared between twins. Conclusions relied on cross-sectional statistical analysis, since the same donors could not be followed over many years.

These data are also associated with another study on yellow fever vaccine responses in identical twins. The second study reports: The authors reported that the T cell response to vaccination in identical twins appeared partly convergent and partly personalized. In identical twins, the study followed T cell clones that responded to the vaccine with precision.

The chain is assembled from TRBV15 and TRBJ2-1, and 7 junctional nucleotides match TRBD2. Sample: PBMCs. The clonotype originates from a woman aged 18-29 years in good health. The CDR3 protein is CATSRDTPATSKGVNEQFF. The bases read TGTGCCACCAGCAGAGATACGCCGGCGACTAGCAAAGGGGTTAATGAGCAGTTCTTC. With all but the CDR3 taken from the reference TRBV15 and TRBJ2-1 genes, the full variable domain is: DAMVIQNPRYQVTQFGKPVTLSCSQTLNHNVMYWYQQKSSQAPKLLFHYYDKDFNNEADTPDNFQSRRPNTSFCFLDIRSPGLGDTAMYLCATSRDTPATSKGVNEQFFGPGTRLTVL.